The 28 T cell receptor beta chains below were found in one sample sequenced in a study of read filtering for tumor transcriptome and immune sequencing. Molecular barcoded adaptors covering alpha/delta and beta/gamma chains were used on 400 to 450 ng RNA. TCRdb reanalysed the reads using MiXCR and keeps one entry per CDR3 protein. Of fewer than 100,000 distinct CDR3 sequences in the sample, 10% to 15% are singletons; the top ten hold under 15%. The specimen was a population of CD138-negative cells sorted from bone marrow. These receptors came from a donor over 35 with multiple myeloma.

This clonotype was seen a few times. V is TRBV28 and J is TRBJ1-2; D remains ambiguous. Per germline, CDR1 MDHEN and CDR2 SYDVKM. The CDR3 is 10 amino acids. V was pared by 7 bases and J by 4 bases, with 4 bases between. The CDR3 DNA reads TGTGCCAGCAAAGGCTATGGCTACACCTTC. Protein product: CASKGYGYTF.

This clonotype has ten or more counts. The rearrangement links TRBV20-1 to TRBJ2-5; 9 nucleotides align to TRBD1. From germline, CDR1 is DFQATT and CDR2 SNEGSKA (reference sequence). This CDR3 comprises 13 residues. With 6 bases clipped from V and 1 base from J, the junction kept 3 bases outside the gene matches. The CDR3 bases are TGCAGTGCACTGACAGGGGGCCAAGAGACCCAGTACTTC. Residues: CSALTGGQETQYF.

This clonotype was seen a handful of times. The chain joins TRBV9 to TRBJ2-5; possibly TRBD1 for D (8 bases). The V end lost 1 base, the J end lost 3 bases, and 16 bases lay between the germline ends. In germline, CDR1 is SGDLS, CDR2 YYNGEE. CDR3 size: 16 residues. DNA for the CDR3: TGTGCCAGCAGCGTACAAGCAACAGGGGGGGAAGAGACCCAGTACTTC. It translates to CASSVQATGGEETQYF.

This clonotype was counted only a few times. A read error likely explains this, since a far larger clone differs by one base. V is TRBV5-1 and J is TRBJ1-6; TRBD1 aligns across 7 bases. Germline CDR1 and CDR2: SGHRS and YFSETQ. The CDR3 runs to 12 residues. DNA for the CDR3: TGCGCCAGCAGCAACCGGGACAGAGAAGCTTCCTTT. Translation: CASSNRDREASF.

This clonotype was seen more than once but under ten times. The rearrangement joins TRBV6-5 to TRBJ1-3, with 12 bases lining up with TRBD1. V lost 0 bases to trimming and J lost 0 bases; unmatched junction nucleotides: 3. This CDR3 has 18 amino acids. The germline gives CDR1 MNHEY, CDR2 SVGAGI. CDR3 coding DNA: TGTGCCAGCAGTTACTCGGGACAGGGGGCAGACTCTGGAAACACCATATATTTT. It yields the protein CASSYSGQGADSGNTIYF.

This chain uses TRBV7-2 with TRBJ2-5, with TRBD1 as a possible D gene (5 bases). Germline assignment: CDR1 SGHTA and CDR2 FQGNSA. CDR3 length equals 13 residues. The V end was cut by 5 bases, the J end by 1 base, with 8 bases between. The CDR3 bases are TGTGCCAGCAGCGGCAGGGTCCAAGAGACCCAGTACTTC. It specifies CASSGRVQETQYF.

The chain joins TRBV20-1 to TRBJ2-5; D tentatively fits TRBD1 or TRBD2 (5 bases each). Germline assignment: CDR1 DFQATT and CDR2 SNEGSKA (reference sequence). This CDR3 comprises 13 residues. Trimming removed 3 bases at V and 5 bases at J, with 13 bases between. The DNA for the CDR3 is TGCAGTGCTAGTGGGGGTGCCCGGGAGACCCAGTACTTC. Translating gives CSASGGARETQYF.

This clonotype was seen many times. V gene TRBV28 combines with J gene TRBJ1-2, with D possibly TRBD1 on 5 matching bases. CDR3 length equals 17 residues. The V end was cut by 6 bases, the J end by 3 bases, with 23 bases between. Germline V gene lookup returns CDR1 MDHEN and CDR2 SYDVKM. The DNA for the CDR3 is TGTGCCAGCAGATCCCTTGCGGGGGACCTCTTTTACTATGGCTACACCTTC. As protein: CASRSLAGDLFYYGYTF.

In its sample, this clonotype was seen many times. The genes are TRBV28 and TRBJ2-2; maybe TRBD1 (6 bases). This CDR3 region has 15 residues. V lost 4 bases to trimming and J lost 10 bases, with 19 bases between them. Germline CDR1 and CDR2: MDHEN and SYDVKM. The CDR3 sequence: CASSSPGQEPVELFF. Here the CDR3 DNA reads TGTGCCAGCAGTTCTCCGGGACAAGAGCCCGTGGAGCTGTTTTTT.

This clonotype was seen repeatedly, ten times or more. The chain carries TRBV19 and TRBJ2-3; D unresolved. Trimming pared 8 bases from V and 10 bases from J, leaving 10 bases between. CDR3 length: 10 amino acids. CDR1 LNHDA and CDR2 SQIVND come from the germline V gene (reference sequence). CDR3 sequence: CASLSRAQYF. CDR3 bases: TGTGCCAGTCTCTCTCGAGCGCAGTATTTT.

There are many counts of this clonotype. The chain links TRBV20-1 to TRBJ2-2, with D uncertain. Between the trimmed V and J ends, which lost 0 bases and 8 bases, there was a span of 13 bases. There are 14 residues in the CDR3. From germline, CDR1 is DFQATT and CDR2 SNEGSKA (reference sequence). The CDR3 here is CSAREPLVVGELFF. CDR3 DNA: TGCAGTGCTAGAGAACCACTCGTCGTGGGGGAGCTGTTTTTT.

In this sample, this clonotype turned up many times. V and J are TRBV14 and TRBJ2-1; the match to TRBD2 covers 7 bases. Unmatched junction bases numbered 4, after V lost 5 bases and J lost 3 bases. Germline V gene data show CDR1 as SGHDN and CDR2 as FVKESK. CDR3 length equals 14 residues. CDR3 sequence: CASSAGTNYNEQFF. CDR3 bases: TGTGCCAGCAGCGCCGGGACTAACTACAATGAGCAGTTCTTC.

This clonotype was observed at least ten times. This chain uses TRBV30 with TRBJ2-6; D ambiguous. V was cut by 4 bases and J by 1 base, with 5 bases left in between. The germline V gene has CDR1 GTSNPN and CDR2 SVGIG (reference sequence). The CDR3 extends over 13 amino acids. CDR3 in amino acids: CAWMESGANVLTF. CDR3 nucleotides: TGTGCCTGGATGGAATCTGGGGCCAACGTCCTGACTTTC.

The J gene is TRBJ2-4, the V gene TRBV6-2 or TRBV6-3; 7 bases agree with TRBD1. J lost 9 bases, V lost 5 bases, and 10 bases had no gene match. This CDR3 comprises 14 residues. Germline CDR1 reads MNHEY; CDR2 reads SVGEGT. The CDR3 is CASSRGTVHGIQYF. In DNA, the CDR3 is TGTGCCAGCAGTAGAGGGACAGTTCATGGCATTCAGTACTTC.

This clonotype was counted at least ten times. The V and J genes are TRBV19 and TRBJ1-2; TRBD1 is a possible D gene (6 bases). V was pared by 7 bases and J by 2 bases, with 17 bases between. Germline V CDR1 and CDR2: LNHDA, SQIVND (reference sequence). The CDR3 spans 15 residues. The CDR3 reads CASKGDTIFNYGYTF. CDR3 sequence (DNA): TGTGCCAGTAAAGGGGACACCATCTTCAACTATGGCTACACCTTC.

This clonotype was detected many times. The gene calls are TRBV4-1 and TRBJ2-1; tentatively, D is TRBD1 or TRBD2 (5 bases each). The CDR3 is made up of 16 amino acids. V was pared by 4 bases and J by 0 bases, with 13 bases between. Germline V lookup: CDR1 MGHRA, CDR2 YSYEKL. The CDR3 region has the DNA TGCGCCAGCAGCCGGGCTGGGGGTGGCTCCTACAATGAGCAGTTCTTC. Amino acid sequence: CASSRAGGGSYNEQFF.

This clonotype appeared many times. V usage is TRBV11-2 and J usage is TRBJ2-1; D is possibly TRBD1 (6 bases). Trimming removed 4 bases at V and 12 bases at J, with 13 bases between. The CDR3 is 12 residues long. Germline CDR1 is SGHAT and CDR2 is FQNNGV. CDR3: CASSSEQGRQFF. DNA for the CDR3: TGTGCCAGCAGCTCGGAACAGGGACGGCAGTTCTTC.

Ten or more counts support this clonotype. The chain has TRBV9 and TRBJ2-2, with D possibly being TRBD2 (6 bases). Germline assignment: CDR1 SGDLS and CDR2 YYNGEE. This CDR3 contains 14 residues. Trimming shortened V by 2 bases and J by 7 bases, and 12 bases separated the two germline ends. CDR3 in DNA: TGTGCCAGCAGCGTCGGAGGGTTAGGCGGGGAGCTGTTTTTT. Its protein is CASSVGGLGGELFF.

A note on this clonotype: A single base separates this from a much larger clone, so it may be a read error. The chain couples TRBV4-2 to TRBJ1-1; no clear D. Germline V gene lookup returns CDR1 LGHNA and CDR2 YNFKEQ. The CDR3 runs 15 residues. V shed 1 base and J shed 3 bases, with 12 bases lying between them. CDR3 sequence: CASSQAARTDTEAFF. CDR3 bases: TGTGCCAGCAGCCAAGCTGCCCGGACGGACACTGAAGCTTTCTTT.

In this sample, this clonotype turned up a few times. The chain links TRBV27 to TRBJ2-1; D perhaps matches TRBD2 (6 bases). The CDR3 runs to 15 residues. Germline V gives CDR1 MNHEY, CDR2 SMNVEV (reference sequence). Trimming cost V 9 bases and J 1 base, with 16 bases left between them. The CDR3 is CASSSALRSYNEQFF. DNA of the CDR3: TGTGCCAGTTCTAGCGCCCTTAGGTCCTACAATGAGCAGTTCTTC.

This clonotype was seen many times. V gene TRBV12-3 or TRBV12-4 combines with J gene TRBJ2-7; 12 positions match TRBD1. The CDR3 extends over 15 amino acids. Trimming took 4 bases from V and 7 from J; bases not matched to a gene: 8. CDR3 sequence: CASSSPGQGASEQYF. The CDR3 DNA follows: TGTGCCAGCAGTTCGCCGGGACAGGGGGCGAGTGAGCAGTACTTC.

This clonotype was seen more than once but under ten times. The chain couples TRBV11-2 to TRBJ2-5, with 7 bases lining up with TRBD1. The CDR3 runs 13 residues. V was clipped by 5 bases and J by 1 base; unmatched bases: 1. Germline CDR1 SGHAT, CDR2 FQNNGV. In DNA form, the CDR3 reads TGTGCCAGCAGCGGGACAGCCCAAGAGACCCAGTACTTC. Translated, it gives CASSGTAQETQYF.

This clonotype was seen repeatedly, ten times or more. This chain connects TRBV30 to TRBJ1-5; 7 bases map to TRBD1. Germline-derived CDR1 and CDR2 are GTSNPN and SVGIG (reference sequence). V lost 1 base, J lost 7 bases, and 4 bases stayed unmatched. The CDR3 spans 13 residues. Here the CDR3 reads CAWSGQGGQPQHF. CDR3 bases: TGTGCCTGGAGTGGACAGGGAGGCCAGCCCCAGCATTTT.

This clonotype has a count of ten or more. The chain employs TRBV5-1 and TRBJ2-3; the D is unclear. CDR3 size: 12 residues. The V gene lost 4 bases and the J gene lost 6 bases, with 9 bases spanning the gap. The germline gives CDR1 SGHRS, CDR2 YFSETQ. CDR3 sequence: CASSHPGDTQYF. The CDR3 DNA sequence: TGCGCCAGCAGCCACCCTGGGGATACGCAGTATTTT.

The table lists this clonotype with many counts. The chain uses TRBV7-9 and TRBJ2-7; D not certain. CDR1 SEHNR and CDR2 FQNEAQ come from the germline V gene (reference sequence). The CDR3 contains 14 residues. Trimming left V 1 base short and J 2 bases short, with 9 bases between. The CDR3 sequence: CASSLEYAAYEQYF. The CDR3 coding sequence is TGTGCCAGCAGCTTAGAGTATGCGGCCTACGAGCAGTACTTC.

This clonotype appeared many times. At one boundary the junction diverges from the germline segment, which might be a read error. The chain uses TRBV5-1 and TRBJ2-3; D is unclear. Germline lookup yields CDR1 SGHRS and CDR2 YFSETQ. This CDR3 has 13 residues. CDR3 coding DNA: TGTGCCAGCAGCTTGTCCAGCACAGATACGCAGTATTTT. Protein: CASSLSSTDTQYF. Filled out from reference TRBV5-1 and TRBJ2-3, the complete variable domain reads KAGVTQTPRYLIKTRGQQVTLSCSPISGHRSVSWYQQTPGQGLQFLFEYFSETQRNKGNFPGRFSGRQFSNSRSEMNVSTLELGDSALYLCASSLSSTDTQYFGPGTRLTVL.

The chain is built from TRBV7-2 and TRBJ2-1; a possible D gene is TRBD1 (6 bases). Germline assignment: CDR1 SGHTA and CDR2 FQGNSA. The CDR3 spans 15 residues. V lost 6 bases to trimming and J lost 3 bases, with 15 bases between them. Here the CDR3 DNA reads TGTGCCAGCAGTATCACAGGGTCCTTCTACAATGAGCAGTTCTTC. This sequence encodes CASSITGSFYNEQFF.

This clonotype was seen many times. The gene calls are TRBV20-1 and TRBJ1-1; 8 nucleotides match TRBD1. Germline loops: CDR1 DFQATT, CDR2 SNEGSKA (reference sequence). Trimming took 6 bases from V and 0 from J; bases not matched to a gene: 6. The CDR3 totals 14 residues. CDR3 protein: CSALVQGVNTEAFF. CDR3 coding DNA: TGCAGTGCCCTCGTACAGGGGGTGAACACTGAAGCTTTCTTT.